This T cell receptor (beta chain) originates from a study of neurological immune-mediated disorders. Overall study findings and caveats: In multiple sclerosis patients, the repertoire cluster was unrelated to clinical or MRI findings. No expanded-clone CDR3 amino acid sequence recurred across subjects, suggesting private TCR-beta repertoires. The most TCR clonal expansion was seen in HTLV-1-associated myelopathy, and the least was seen in multiple sclerosis, which fell below healthy controls.

From germline, CDR1 is SGHRS and CDR2 YFSETQ. This CDR3 region has 16 residues. Losses at the gene ends were 4 bases for V and 5 bases for J; bases not matched to a gene: 6. The cDNA was synthesized by means of template-switch 5'RACE, which was carried out with 10-nucleotide random UMIs. MiXCR was run by TCRdb on the 5' RACE reads, yielding one entry per CDR3 protein. The table includes roughly 88,000 distinct CDR3 sequences, under 4.5% detected once. The sample holds many counts of this clonotype. Its specificity is not known. Sequenced: PBMCs. J is TRBJ2-3 and V is TRBV5-1, with 14 bases lining up with TRBD2. The TCR sequence derives from a woman aged 50 to 65 with multiple sclerosis. The CDR3 loop is CASSLGTSGRVDTQYF. The CDR3 DNA is TGCGCCAGCAGCCTTGGGACTAGCGGGAGAGTAGATACGCAGTATTTT.